The rows below give T cell receptor beta chains drawn from one sample of a study of blood T cells in healthy people across ages. In TCRdb, the 5' RACE reads were re-called with MiXCR into one record per CDR3 protein. The table records about 830,000 distinct CDR3 sequences, around two thirds of them present only once. The specimen sequenced was blood. The receptors were sampled from a young man in good health. CDR3s include the opening cysteine and the closing phenylalanine or tryptophan. Each record gives: D gene, V gene, clone size, CDR3 length, J gene, CDR3 DNA, CDR3 protein. The D gene is left open where the match is weak. Expanded clones are given a class, and other clones once, few, many or no size at all.

d_gene: .; v_gene: TRBV6-2/TRBV6-3; abundance: .; len: 14; j_gene: TRBJ2-3; CDR3nt: TGTGCCAGCAGCCGCAGACTAGTGACAGATACGCAGTATTTT; CDR3aa: CASSRRLVTDTQYF
d_gene: TRBD2; v_gene: TRBV7-2; abundance: .; len: 17; j_gene: TRBJ2-1; CDR3nt: TGTGCCAGCGCCAGAAAGGTTACGGGGGGGGCCGGAAATGAGCAGTTCTTC; CDR3aa: CASARKVTGGAGNEQFF
d_gene: .; v_gene: TRBV15; abundance: .; len: 15; j_gene: TRBJ1-1; CDR3nt: TGTGCCACCAGCAGAGGCATGGGGCGCCAGCGTGAAGCTTTCTTT; CDR3aa: CATSRGMGRQREAFF
d_gene: TRBD1; v_gene: TRBV27; abundance: few; len: 14; j_gene: TRBJ1-2; CDR3nt: TGTGCCAGCAGTTTAAGGACAGGGGAGAATGGCTACACCTTC; CDR3aa: CASSLRTGENGYTF
d_gene: .; v_gene: TRBV2; abundance: .; len: 12; j_gene: TRBJ2-5; CDR3nt: TGTGCCAGCAGTGAAATGGAAGAGACCCAGTACTTC; CDR3aa: CASSEMEETQYF
d_gene: .; v_gene: TRBV20-1; abundance: .; len: 13; j_gene: TRBJ2-4; CDR3nt: TGCAGTGCTAGAGTTCTGACAGGGCGGGAGCAGTACTTC; CDR3aa: CSARVLTGREQYF
d_gene: TRBD1; v_gene: TRBV15; abundance: few; len: 16; j_gene: TRBJ1-2; CDR3nt: TGTGCCACCAGCACTGGACAGGGGGCGCGATCAAATGGCTACACCTTC; CDR3aa: CATSTGQGARSNGYTF
d_gene: TRBD1; v_gene: TRBV6-5; abundance: .; len: 15; j_gene: TRBJ2-5; CDR3nt: TGTGCCAGCAGATTGAACCAGGACAGGCAAGAGACCCAGTACTTC; CDR3aa: CASRLNQDRQETQYF
d_gene: .; v_gene: TRBV7-3; abundance: .; len: 14; j_gene: TRBJ2-1; CDR3nt: TGTGCCAGCAGCTTCGGGAGCTCCTACAATGAGCAGTTCTTC; CDR3aa: CASSFGSSYNEQFF
d_gene: .; v_gene: TRBV3-1; abundance: .; len: 17; j_gene: TRBJ1-6; CDR3nt: TGTGCCAGCAGCTCGGGCGCCCCGACAGAGATTTGGTCACCCCTCCACTTT; CDR3aa: CASSSGAPTEIWSPLHF
d_gene: TRBD1; v_gene: TRBV3-1; abundance: .; len: 15; j_gene: TRBJ1-6; CDR3nt: TGTGCCAGCAGCCTAAGACAGGGGATTCATTCACCCCTCCACTTT; CDR3aa: CASSLRQGIHSPLHF
d_gene: TRBD1; v_gene: TRBV15; abundance: .; len: 15; j_gene: TRBJ1-5; CDR3nt: TGTGCCACCAGCATAACGTACAGGGGCCGTCAGCCCCAGCATTTT; CDR3aa: CATSITYRGRQPQHF
d_gene: .; v_gene: TRBV30; abundance: .; len: 13; j_gene: TRBJ1-6; CDR3nt: TGTGCCTGGAGTTCGGCCGGGAATTCACCCCTCCACTTT; CDR3aa: CAWSSAGNSPLHF
d_gene: .; v_gene: TRBV6-2/TRBV6-3; abundance: .; len: 15; j_gene: TRBJ2-5; CDR3nt: TGTGCCAGCAGTTCCCCCGGACAGAGCCAAGAGACCCAGTACTTC; CDR3aa: CASSSPGQSQETQYF
d_gene: .; v_gene: TRBV4-2; abundance: .; len: 17; j_gene: TRBJ2-7; CDR3nt: TGTGCCAGCAGCCCCTCGGGGTCCGGACAGCCAAACTACGAGCAGTACTTC; CDR3aa: CASSPSGSGQPNYEQYF
d_gene: .; v_gene: TRBV5-1; abundance: .; len: 15; j_gene: TRBJ1-5; CDR3nt: TGCGCCAGCAGCTTGGACAGGGCGGGGGGTCAGCCCCAGCATTTT; CDR3aa: CASSLDRAGGQPQHF
d_gene: TRBD2; v_gene: TRBV20-1; abundance: .; len: 13; j_gene: TRBJ2-5; CDR3nt: TGCAGTGCTACGACTAGCGGGGGAGAGACCCAGTACTTC; CDR3aa: CSATTSGGETQYF
d_gene: .; v_gene: TRBV21-1; abundance: few; len: 15; j_gene: TRBJ1-4; CDR3nt: TGTGCCAGCAGCAAAGGAGGCGACCGTTATGAAAAACTGTTTTTT; CDR3aa: CASSKGGDRYEKLFF
d_gene: TRBD2; v_gene: TRBV4-2; abundance: .; len: 16; j_gene: TRBJ2-7; CDR3nt: TGTGCCAGCAGCCAAGAATGGCTAGCGGGGCACGACGAGCAGTACTTC; CDR3aa: CASSQEWLAGHDEQYF
d_gene: TRBD1; v_gene: TRBV7-2; abundance: .; len: 16; j_gene: TRBJ2-5; CDR3nt: TGTGCCAGCACCCCCAGGGGACAGGACTTACAAGAGACCCAGTACTTC; CDR3aa: CASTPRGQDLQETQYF
d_gene: .; v_gene: TRBV6-5; abundance: .; len: 14; j_gene: TRBJ2-3; CDR3nt: TGTGCCAGCAGTCCGGGACGACACACAGATACGCAGTATTTT; CDR3aa: CASSPGRHTDTQYF
d_gene: .; v_gene: TRBV7-2; abundance: .; len: 14; j_gene: TRBJ2-5; CDR3nt: TGTGCCAGCAGCTGGCGGTCGGCGGAAGAGACCCAGTACTTC; CDR3aa: CASSWRSAEETQYF
d_gene: .; v_gene: TRBV4-2; abundance: .; len: 14; j_gene: TRBJ2-4; CDR3nt: TGTGCCAGCAGCCAAGAAGGGAGAAAAAACATTCAGTACTTC; CDR3aa: CASSQEGRKNIQYF
d_gene: TRBD1; v_gene: TRBV6-2/TRBV6-3; abundance: .; len: 15; j_gene: TRBJ2-7; CDR3nt: TGTGCCAGCACCGATCCCGGGACAGATTTCTACGAGCAGTACTTC; CDR3aa: CASTDPGTDFYEQYF
d_gene: .; v_gene: TRBV4-3; abundance: .; len: 13; j_gene: TRBJ1-2; CDR3nt: TGCGCCAGCAGCCAAGATCTAGGGGAAGGCTACACCTTC; CDR3aa: CASSQDLGEGYTF
d_gene: .; v_gene: TRBV10-1; abundance: .; len: 13; j_gene: TRBJ2-7; CDR3nt: TGCGCCAGCACCCATGGGAGCTCCTACGAGCAGTACTTC; CDR3aa: CASTHGSSYEQYF
d_gene: .; v_gene: TRBV6-2/TRBV6-3; abundance: .; len: 13; j_gene: TRBJ2-7; CDR3nt: TGTGCCAGCAGTTTTGCAGGGTTATACGAGCAGTACTTC; CDR3aa: CASSFAGLYEQYF
d_gene: .; v_gene: TRBV20-1; abundance: once; len: 11; j_gene: TRBJ2-3; CDR3nt: TGCAGTTCTTTAGGAGCAGATACGCAGTATTTT; CDR3aa: CSSLGADTQYF
d_gene: .; v_gene: TRBV30; abundance: .; len: 14; j_gene: TRBJ2-3; CDR3nt: TGTGCCTGGAGTGTAACAGCGGGCACAGATACGCAGTATTTT; CDR3aa: CAWSVTAGTDTQYF
d_gene: .; v_gene: TRBV20-1; abundance: .; len: 13; j_gene: TRBJ2-7; CDR3nt: TGCAGTGTCCTGGCGGATCCTCCCTACGAGCAGTACTTC; CDR3aa: CSVLADPPYEQYF
d_gene: .; v_gene: TRBV28; abundance: .; len: 12; j_gene: TRBJ2-4; CDR3nt: TGTGCCAGCAGTCACGACAGGCATGAGCAGTACTTC; CDR3aa: CASSHDRHEQYF
d_gene: .; v_gene: TRBV7-9; abundance: .; len: 16; j_gene: TRBJ2-1; CDR3nt: TGTGCCAGCAGCCTCGCCGGGACGTGGAACCCCAATGAGCAGTTCTTC; CDR3aa: CASSLAGTWNPNEQFF
d_gene: TRBD2; v_gene: TRBV27; abundance: few; len: 15; j_gene: TRBJ2-3; CDR3nt: TGTGCCAGCAGTTTACGTCTAGCGGGCACAGATACGCAGTATTTT; CDR3aa: CASSLRLAGTDTQYF
d_gene: TRBD2; v_gene: TRBV2; abundance: .; len: 13; j_gene: TRBJ2-5; CDR3nt: TGTGCCAGCAGCGGGGGGGAACAAGAGACCCAGTACTTC; CDR3aa: CASSGGEQETQYF
d_gene: .; v_gene: TRBV18; abundance: .; len: 12; j_gene: TRBJ2-5; CDR3nt: TGTGCCAGCTCACCACCGCCCGAGACCCAGTACTTC; CDR3aa: CASSPPPETQYF
d_gene: .; v_gene: TRBV5-5; abundance: .; len: 13; j_gene: TRBJ2-7; CDR3nt: TGTGCCAGCAGGCGAATTGCGGGAAACGAGCAGTACTTC; CDR3aa: CASRRIAGNEQYF
d_gene: TRBD1; v_gene: TRBV10-3; abundance: many; len: 14; j_gene: TRBJ1-1; CDR3nt: TGTGCCATCAGGAAGACAGGGGATGACACTGAAGCTTTCTTT; CDR3aa: CAIRKTGDDTEAFF
d_gene: TRBD2; v_gene: TRBV7-3; abundance: few; len: 15; j_gene: TRBJ2-1; CDR3nt: TGTGCCAGCAGCTCCGGCGGGACTAGCACTAATGAGCAGTTCTTC; CDR3aa: CASSSGGTSTNEQFF
d_gene: .; v_gene: TRBV4-2; abundance: .; len: 16; j_gene: TRBJ1-1; CDR3nt: TGTGCCAGCAGCTACGCCGACCAGGGAAGTCGGACTGAAGCTTTCTTT; CDR3aa: CASSYADQGSRTEAFF
d_gene: TRBD1; v_gene: TRBV12-3/TRBV12-4; abundance: few; len: 14; j_gene: TRBJ1-1; CDR3nt: TGTGCCAGCAGACCGGGACAGGGGGCGACTGAAGCTTTCTTT; CDR3aa: CASRPGQGATEAFF
d_gene: .; v_gene: TRBV20-1; abundance: .; len: 15; j_gene: TRBJ1-2; CDR3nt: TGCAGTGCTAGTAGGGACTGGGCTTCTAACTATGGCTACACCTTC; CDR3aa: CSASRDWASNYGYTF
d_gene: .; v_gene: TRBV14; abundance: .; len: 14; j_gene: TRBJ2-3; CDR3nt: TGTGCCAGCAGAGCTTCGGCTAGGGCAGATACGCAGTATTTT; CDR3aa: CASRASARADTQYF
d_gene: TRBD1; v_gene: TRBV5-1; abundance: .; len: 15; j_gene: TRBJ2-7; CDR3nt: TGCGCCAGCAATGGGGACAGGGTCGATCCCTACGAGCAGTACTTC; CDR3aa: CASNGDRVDPYEQYF
d_gene: TRBD1; v_gene: TRBV6-5; abundance: .; len: 14; j_gene: TRBJ2-7; CDR3nt: TGTGCCAGCACTCGGGACAGGGACAGTGGGGAGCAGTACTTC; CDR3aa: CASTRDRDSGEQYF
d_gene: TRBD2; v_gene: TRBV6-1; abundance: .; len: 18; j_gene: TRBJ2-7; CDR3nt: TGTGCCAGCAGTGAACCCGGGGTAGCGGGGCGCTTATCCTACGAGCAGTACTTC; CDR3aa: CASSEPGVAGRLSYEQYF
d_gene: .; v_gene: TRBV9; abundance: once; len: 15; j_gene: TRBJ2-1; CDR3nt: TGTGCCAGCAGCGTAGGAGGGGCTGAGGGTAATGAGCAGTTCTTC; CDR3aa: CASSVGGAEGNEQFF
d_gene: TRBD2; v_gene: TRBV15; abundance: once; len: 17; j_gene: TRBJ2-1; CDR3nt: TGTGCCACCAGCAGAGATTGGGGGAGGGGCTCCTACAATGAGCAGTTCTTC; CDR3aa: CATSRDWGRGSYNEQFF
d_gene: TRBD1; v_gene: TRBV10-3; abundance: .; len: 15; j_gene: TRBJ1-2; CDR3nt: TGTGCCATCAGTGAGTTGGACAGGGGGACTCATGGCTACACCTTC; CDR3aa: CAISELDRGTHGYTF
d_gene: TRBD2; v_gene: TRBV4-1; abundance: .; len: 17; j_gene: TRBJ2-3; CDR3nt: TGCGCCAGCAGCCAAGAGGGTCTAGCGGGGAGACCAGATACGCAGTATTTT; CDR3aa: CASSQEGLAGRPDTQYF
d_gene: .; v_gene: TRBV7-2; abundance: few; len: 15; j_gene: TRBJ2-7; CDR3nt: TGTGCCAGCAGTACCGTTGGGGGCCCCCAATACGAGCAGTACTTC; CDR3aa: CASSTVGGPQYEQYF